The 8 T cell receptor beta chains presented below share a single source sample, sequenced in a study of cytomegalovirus exposure and HLA in healthy donors. Researchers ran the PCR with 60 Vbeta and 13 Jbeta primers. Libraries were prepared by immunoSEQ multiplex PCR; TCRdb keeps only in-frame clonotypes and omits some of them. The sample lists roughly 48,000 clones; over 70% were seen once. Sample: PBMCs. All receptors come from a man aged 18 to 30 in good health and CMV-seronegative.

The chain has TRBV11-2 and TRBJ1-4, with D perhaps matching TRBD1 (6 bases). V shed 4 bases and J shed 8 bases, with 11 bases lying between them. CDR3 length: 13 residues. Germline V gene lookup returns CDR1 SGHAT and CDR2 FQNNGV. The DNA of the CDR3 is TGTGCCAGCAGCTCAACAGGGAGAGAAAAACTGTTTTTT. As protein: CASSSTGREKLFF.

In its sample, this clone was seen a few times. V gene TRBV7-9 combines with J gene TRBJ1-2; no clear D. Germline values: CDR1 SEHNR, CDR2 FQNEAQ (reference sequence). V was pared by 11 bases and J by 0 bases, with 13 bases between. This CDR3 has 13 residues. CDR3: CASRGGSNYGYTF. CDR3 coding DNA: TGTGCCTCGCGCGGTGGATCTAACTATGGCTACACCTTC. The full variable domain, its missing parts supplied by reference TRBV7-9 and TRBJ1-2, is DTGVSQNPRHKITKRGQNVTFRCDPISEHNRLYWYRQTLGQGPEFLTYFQNEAQLEKSRLLSDRFSAERPKGSFSTLEIQRTEQGDSAMYLCASRGGSNYGYTFGSGTRLTVV.

The J gene is TRBJ2-1, the V gene TRBV5-6; D is ambiguous. Trimming stripped 0 bases from V and 0 bases from J, with 4 bases between. This CDR3 is built from 14 residues. Germline-derived CDR1 and CDR2 are SGHDT and YYEEEE. The CDR3 nucleotides read TGTGCCAGCAGCTTGGTGAGCTCCTACAATGAGCAGTTCTTC. Translating it yields CASSLVSSYNEQFF. The full variable domain, rest sourced from reference TRBV5-6 and TRBJ2-1, is DAGVTQSPTHLIKTRGQQVTLRCSPKSGHDTVSWYQQALGQGPQFIFQYYEEEERQRGNFPDRFSGHQFPNYSSELNVNALLLGDSALYLCASSLVSSYNEQFFGPGTRLTVL.

The chain uses TRBV29-1 and TRBJ1-4, with D possibly matching TRBD1 (5 bases). The CDR3 runs to 14 residues. V shed 5 bases and J shed 8 bases, with 18 bases lying between them. From germline, CDR1 is SQVTM and CDR2 ANQGSEA. CDR3 sequence: CSVRERGTQEKLFF. The CDR3 DNA sequence: TGCAGCGTTCGAGAACGCGGGACGCAAGAAAAACTGTTTTTT.

The chain combines TRBV5-4 with TRBJ1-1; 8 nucleotides align to TRBD1. Germline lookup yields CDR1 SGHNT and CDR2 YYREEE (reference sequence). V was clipped by 4 bases and J by 1 base; unmatched bases: 3. The length of the CDR3 is 14 residues. The CDR3 here is CASSPGGRNTEAFF. DNA for the CDR3: TGTGCCAGCAGCCCAGGGGGCCGGAACACTGAAGCTTTCTTT.

The rearrangement joins TRBV6-1 to TRBJ1-1; 7 positions agree with TRBD1. The CDR3 consists of 14 residues. Germline CDR1 is MNHNS and CDR2 is SASEGT. With 6 bases clipped from V and 4 bases from J, the junction kept 8 bases outside the gene matches. DNA of the CDR3: TGTGCCAGCAGACATCAGGGGGTCGGCACTGAAGCTTTCTTT. Its translation: CASRHQGVGTEAFF.

This rearrangement joins TRBV6-1 to TRBJ2-1; maybe TRBD1 (5 bases). Germline CDR1 reads MNHNS; CDR2 reads SASEGT. V shed 2 bases and J shed 9 bases, with 8 bases lying between them. The CDR3 length is 12 residues. The CDR3 loop reads CASSEQGSEQFF. The CDR3 DNA follows: TGTGCCAGCAGTGAACAGGGAAGTGAGCAGTTCTTC.

V usage is TRBV7-2 and J usage is TRBJ2-6; tentatively, D is TRBD2 (5 bases). Germline V gives CDR1 SGHTA, CDR2 FQGNSA. This CDR3 contains 19 residues. V gave up 5 bases and J gave up 0 bases, with 20 bases separating them. The CDR3 region has the DNA TGTGCCAGCAGCAAAAAACGGGAAGGGCTTAACTCTGGGGCCAACGTCCTGACTTTC. Translating gives CASSKKREGLNSGANVLTF.